This is a list of T cell receptor beta chains from one sample in a study of CD8+CD57+ T cells in acquired aplastic anemia. TCRdb processed the reads anew with MiXCR; each CDR3 protein has one entry. The sample yields fewer than 250,000 distinct CDR3 sequences, around half seen once. The sequenced sample consisted of sorted CD4+, CD8+, or CD8+CD57+ T cells (not recorded which) from PBMCs. Source of these receptors: a human donor in good health, serving as a control. CDR3s include the opening cysteine and the closing phenylalanine or tryptophan. D genes are given only for firm matches. Where a row states a size, it is once, few, many or the class of an expanded clone; other rows omit it.

length	size	D	V	J	CDR3	DNA
16	.	TRBD2	TRBV20-1	TRBJ2-3	CSVLSTSGYPSDTQYF	TGCAGTGTCCTTTCCACTAGCGGGTACCCCTCTGATACGCAGTATTTT
16	few	TRBD1	TRBV7-2	TRBJ2-5	CASSPSGTGLQETQYF	TGTGCCAGCAGCCCCTCGGGGACAGGGTTACAAGAGACCCAGTACTTC
18	many	.	TRBV28	TRBJ1-6	CASSLFPRGGRPNSPLHF	TGTGCCAGCAGTTTATTCCCCAGGGGAGGACGGCCAAATTCACCCCTCCACTTT
13	.	.	TRBV20-1	TRBJ1-1	CGAAGTLNTEAFF	TGTGGTGCGGCGGGGACGTTGAACACTGAAGCTTTCTTT
17	many	TRBD1	TRBV7-2	TRBJ1-6	CASNLKGQGVSNSPLHF	TGTGCCAGCAATTTGAAAGGACAGGGGGTTAGTAATTCACCCCTCCACTTT
13	.	.	TRBV12-3/TRBV12-4	TRBJ2-5	CASRETAQETQYF	TGTGCCAGCAGGGAGACAGCCCAAGAGACCCAGTACTTC
12	.	.	TRBV25-1	TRBJ1-1	CASRDQNTEAFF	TGTGCCAGCAGGGACCAGAACACTGAAGCTTTCTTT
14	.	.	TRBV9	TRBJ1-4	CASSKGHPNEKLFF	TGTGCCAGCAGCAAAGGACACCCGAATGAAAAACTGTTTTTT
14	.	TRBD1	TRBV6-2/TRBV6-3	TRBJ1-2	CAIRRTGINYGYTF	TGTGCCATCAGACGGACAGGGATTAACTATGGCTACACCTTC
21	.	TRBD1	TRBV7-9	TRBJ1-6	CASSVHTGVNSHTSYNSPLHF	TGTGCCAGCAGCGTACACACAGGGGTGAACTCACACACCTCCTATAATTCACCCCTCCACTTT
14	.	TRBD1	TRBV9	TRBJ1-1	CASSVSTGDTEAFF	TGTGCCAGCAGCGTTTCCACAGGGGACACTGAAGCTTTCTTT
11	.	.	TRBV20-1	TRBJ1-5	CSTTTGQPQHF	TGCAGTACTACTACTGGTCAGCCCCAGCATTTT
17	.	TRBD2	TRBV12-3/TRBV12-4	TRBJ2-3	CASSSLMSGGSTDTQYF	TGTGCCAGCAGTAGCCTGATGAGCGGGGGGAGCACAGATACGCAGTATTTT
14	many	.	TRBV2	TRBJ1-5	CASSAGNSNQPQHF	TGTGCCAGCAGTGCTGGAAATAGCAATCAGCCCCAGCATTTT
15	many	.	TRBV4-1	TRBJ2-1	CASSHPRGGGNEQFF	TGCGCCAGCAGCCACCCCCGGGGAGGGGGCAATGAGCAGTTCTTC
11	.	.	TRBV3-1	TRBJ2-1	CASSQVSSFSF	TGTGCCAGCAGTCAAGTGTCGAGCTTCTCCTTC
15	many	.	TRBV5-1	TRBJ2-2	CASSLNFHNTGELFF	TGCGCCAGCAGCTTAAACTTTCACAACACCGGGGAGCTGTTTTTT
14	once	.	TRBV19	TRBJ2-1	CASLGGTAYNEQFF	TGTGCCAGCCTAGGGGGGACAGCCTACAATGAGCAGTTCTTC
15	once	.	TRBV9	TRBJ1-6	CASSAPGLNNSPLHF	TGTGCCAGCAGCGCCCCGGGCCTCAATAATTCACCCCTCCACTTT
13	.	.	TRBV7-3	TRBJ1-2	CASSSRPPLAGTF	TGTGCCAGCAGCTCTCGCCCTCCACTAGCGGGGACCTTC
14	once	.	TRBV7-3	TRBJ2-5	CASSPRQPTDTQYF	TGTGCCAGCAGCCCCCGACAGCCCACAGATACGCAGTACTTC
15	.	TRBD1	TRBV7-3	TRBJ1-6	CASSLPGQGRSPLHF	TGTGCCAGCAGCTTACCGGGACAGGGGAGGTCACCCCTCCACTTT
14	.	.	TRBV7-2	TRBJ1-5	CASSLQVLHQPQHF	TGTGCCAGCAGCCTACAGGTTCTTCATCAGCCCCAGCATTTT
19	many	TRBD1	TRBV5-4	TRBJ2-6	CASSSFTGDALSGANVLTF	TGTGCCAGCAGCTCTTTTACAGGGGACGCACTATCTGGGGCCAACGTCCTGACTTTC
16	.	TRBD1	TRBV12-5	TRBJ2-5	CASGLVDRGLSETQYF	TGTGCTAGTGGTTTGGTCGACAGGGGGTTGTCGGAGACCCAGTACTTC
15	.	TRBD1	TRBV6-4	TRBJ2-7	CASPHRDREHYEQYF	TGTGCCAGCCCCCACCGGGACAGGGAACACTACGAGCAGTACTTC
13	many	.	TRBV20-1	TRBJ2-7	CSANRASTYEQYF	TGCAGTGCTAACAGGGCCTCGACCTACGAGCAGTACTTC
16	.	TRBD1	TRBV7-6	TRBJ1-5	CASSLMPGQNNQPQHF	TGTGCCAGCAGCTTAATGCCGGGACAGAACAATCAGCCCCAGCATTTT
14	.	.	TRBV2	TRBJ1-2	CASSGALTSTGYTF	TGTGCCAGCAGTGGGGCGCTAACCTCTACGGGCTACACCTTC
13	.	TRBD2	TRBV12-3/TRBV12-4	TRBJ2-1	CASSFGGGGEQFF	TGTGCCAGCAGTTTTGGCGGGGGAGGTGAGCAGTTCTTC
14	many	.	TRBV10-3	TRBJ1-2	CATTTGTGEYGYTF	TGTGCCACCACAACAGGGACCGGGGAGTATGGCTACACCTTC
15	.	.	TRBV10-2	TRBJ1-5	CASSGGRSGNQPQHF	TGCGCCAGCAGTGGAGGGCGCTCTGGCAATCAGCCCCAGCATTTT
14	.	.	TRBV3-1	TRBJ1-1	CASSHLDRNTEAFF	TGTGCCAGCAGCCATCTGGACAGAAACACTGAAGCTTTCTTT
16	.	TRBD1	TRBV10-2	TRBJ1-5	CASNAGTGVSNQPQHF	TGCGCCAGCAACGCCGGGACAGGGGTCTCCAATCAGCCCCAGCATTTT
16	.	TRBD1	TRBV15	TRBJ2-1	CATSSYRGRGWNEQFF	TGTGCCACCAGCAGTTACAGGGGCAGGGGTTGGAATGAGCAGTTCTTC
15	many	.	TRBV29-1	TRBJ2-1	CSVEQGGRGYNEQFF	TGCAGCGTTGAGCAGGGAGGGAGGGGGTACAATGAGCAGTTCTTC
16	many	TRBD2	TRBV11-2	TRBJ2-1	CASSLRRGGYYNEQFF	TGTGCCAGCAGCTTAAGACGCGGGGGATACTACAATGAGCAGTTCTTC
13	.	.	TRBV6-5	TRBJ2-7	CASRRGVLGEQYF	TGTGCCAGCAGGCGAGGGGTCCTTGGGGAGCAGTACTTC
12	.	TRBD1	TRBV2	TRBJ1-2	CASIQGALGYTF	TGTGCCAGCATACAGGGGGCGCTTGGCTACACCTTC
13	many	.	TRBV7-2	TRBJ2-5	CASSLRHQETQYF	TGTGCCAGCAGCTTACGCCACCAAGAGACCCAGTACTTC
14	many	.	TRBV3-1	TRBJ1-2	CASSLQVKNYGYTF	TGTGCCAGCAGCCTCCAAGTCAAGAACTATGGCTACACCTTC
14	many	TRBD1	TRBV6-5	TRBJ2-7	CASKPGTGPYEQYF	TGTGCCAGCAAGCCCGGGACAGGGCCCTACGAGCAGTACTTC
12	.	.	TRBV15	TRBJ2-2	CATSSGTGELFF	TGTGCCACCAGCAGCGGGACCGGGGAGCTGTTTTTT
15	many	.	TRBV2	TRBJ1-3	CASSKGVGTGNTIYF	TGTGCCAGCAGTAAAGGGGTAGGGACTGGAAACACCATATATTTT
15	.	TRBD1	TRBV10-2	TRBJ2-7	CASNAGTGGLYEQYF	TGCGCCAGCAACGCCGGGACAGGGGGACTTTACGAGCAGTACTTC
12	.	.	TRBV10-2	TRBJ2-7	CASNAGNYEQYF	TGCGCCAGCAACGCCGGGAACTACGAGCAGTACTTC
14	many	.	TRBV7-9	TRBJ1-6	CASSWDGEGSPLHF	TGTGCCAGCAGCTGGGACGGAGAAGGGTCACCCCTCCACTTT
13	many	.	TRBV6-5	TRBJ1-1	CASSYSRNTEAFF	TGTGCCAGCAGTTACTCCAGGAACACTGAAGCTTTCTTT
16	.	.	TRBV7-9	TRBJ1-2	CASSLARAGSNYGYTF	TGTGCCAGCAGCTTAGCGAGGGCGGGATCTAACTATGGCTACACCTTC